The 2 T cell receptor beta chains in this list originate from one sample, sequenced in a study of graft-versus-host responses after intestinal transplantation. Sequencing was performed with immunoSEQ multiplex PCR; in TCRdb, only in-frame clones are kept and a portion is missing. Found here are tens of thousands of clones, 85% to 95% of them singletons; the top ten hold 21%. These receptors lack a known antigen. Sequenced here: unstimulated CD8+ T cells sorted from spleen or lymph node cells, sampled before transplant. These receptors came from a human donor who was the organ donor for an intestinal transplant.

The CDR3 reads CSVFGAGDEQYF. The DNA of the CDR3 is TGCAGCGTTTTTGGGGCAGGGGACGAGCAGTACTTC. V and J are TRBV29-1 and TRBJ2-7; possibly TRBD1 for D (6 bases). The CDR3 spans 12 residues. Germline V gene data show CDR1 as SQVTM and CDR2 as ANQGSEA. V dropped 5 bases and J dropped 5 bases, with 13 bases sitting between them.

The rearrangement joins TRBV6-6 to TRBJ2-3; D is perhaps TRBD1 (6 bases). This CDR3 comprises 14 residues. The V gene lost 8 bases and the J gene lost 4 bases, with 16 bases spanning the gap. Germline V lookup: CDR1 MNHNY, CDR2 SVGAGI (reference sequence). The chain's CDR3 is CASVSPGVADTQYF. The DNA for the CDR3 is TGTGCCAGCGTCTCCCCAGGGGTCGCAGATACGCAGTATTTT.